This T cell receptor (beta chain) was captured in a study of spatial heterogeneity in lung cancer. This clonotype was observed at least ten times. One end of the junction fails to match germline, which may point to a read error. TCRdb re-called the 5' RACE reads through MiXCR, storing one row per CDR3 protein. The table records approximately 14,000 distinct CDR3 sequences, about 10% of them present only once. The CDR3 sequence is 14 residues long. Per the germline V gene, CDR1 is SGDLS and CDR2 is YYNGEE. Stated time point: sample taken at primary tumor resection. Sequencing of whole RNA from tumor, nontumor lung or frozen PBMC involved no sorting.

V gene TRBV9 combines with J gene TRBJ1-2; D uncertain. Sample: PBMCs, taken at surgery. The receptor was derived from a female donor with early-stage non-small cell lung cancer. CDR3 in DNA: TGTGCCAGCAGCGTAGACCTAGCTAATTATGGCTACACCTTC. Its protein product is CASSVDLANYGYTF.